This T cell receptor (beta chain) was documented in a study of CD8 T cells in ankylosing spondylitis. Germline V gene data show CDR1 as SEHNR and CDR2 as FQNEAQ (reference sequence). The V end was cut by 8 bases, the J end by 7 bases, with 20 bases between. The CDR3 length is 14 residues. Points on this clonotype: The antigen remains undetermined.

TCRdb reprocessed the 5' RACE reads with MiXCR, giving one entry per CDR3 protein. This table has roughly 440,000 distinct CDR3 sequences, roughly 15% appearing once. Study findings and constraints: Ankylosing spondylitis blood appeared to be characterized by a TCR beta motif of several highly homologous variants. A subset of motif variants has previously been described in the synovial fluid and blood of reactive arthritis. Disease-linked clones bore a CD8+ phenotype and were relatively rare in peripheral blood.

Specimen: blood, either unsorted or a sorted T cell fraction (not recorded which). The receptor was isolated from a male donor with ankylosing spondylitis. The chain carries TRBV7-9 and TRBJ1-1; no reliable D call. CDR3: CASAPPGVVNEAFF. The CDR3, as DNA: TGTGCCAGCGCCCCCCCCGGGGTAGTGAATGAAGCTTTCTTT. Full variable domain (outside the CDR3, taken from reference TRBV7-9 and TRBJ1-1): DTGVSQNPRHKITKRGQNVTFRCDPISEHNRLYWYRQTLGQGPEFLTYFQNEAQLEKSRLLSDRFSAERPKGSFSTLEIQRTEQGDSAMYLCASAPPGVVNEAFFGQGTRLTVV.